What follows are 8 T cell receptor beta chains derived from one specimen sequenced in a study of control samples from healthy donors and cancer patients. Clones were read by immunoSEQ multiplex PCR, and TCRdb kept only the in-frame ones, dropping some. The sample includes about 170,000 clones, 91% of them seen just once. The sample consisted of blood. These receptors all stem from a woman aged 25 to 39 in good health.

This chain joins TRBV2 and TRBJ2-6, with 9 bases that match TRBD1. The CDR3 length is 15 residues. The trim removed 8 bases at V and 4 bases at J, leaving 6 bases unmatched. Germline CDR1 is SNHLY and CDR2 is FYNNEI. CDR3 DNA sequence: TGTGCCAGCGGGGACAGGGTCTCCGGGGCCAACGTCCTGACTTTC. This gives the protein CASGDRVSGANVLTF.

To note about this clone: Compared with germline, one end of the junction differs, possibly owing to a read error. The V call is TRBV6-5, the J call TRBJ2-1; 11 positions agree with TRBD1. Per the germline V gene, CDR1 is MNHEY and CDR2 is SVGAGI. This CDR3 region has 15 residues. The CDR3: CTSSYSGDRGNEQFF. For the CDR3, the DNA is TGTACCAGCAGTTACTCGGGGGACAGGGGGAATGAGCAGTTCTTC.

The genes are TRBV28 and TRBJ1-2; perhaps TRBD1 as D (5 bases). V lost 6 bases to trimming and J lost 0 bases, with 8 bases between them. CDR1 and CDR2 from the germline V gene are MDHEN and SYDVKM. The CDR3 totals 13 residues. The DNA of the CDR3 is TGTGCCAGCAGGGACATCCCTAACTATGGCTACACCTTC. Protein product: CASRDIPNYGYTF.

The chain combines TRBV7-2 with TRBJ2-7; D call uncertain. The CDR3 loop spans 13 amino acids. CDR1 and CDR2 from the germline V gene are SGHTA and FQGNSA. Trimming stripped 4 bases from V and 4 bases from J, with 11 bases between. For the CDR3, the DNA is TGTGCCAGCAGCTCCGTTAGTGGGTACGAGCAGTACTTC. The encoded protein is CASSSVSGYEQYF.

V is TRBV2 and J is TRBJ2-7; 9 bases are shared with TRBD2. This CDR3 has 15 amino acids. V trimming: 1 base; J trimming: 4 bases; junction bases outside the gene matches: 5. The germline V gene has CDR1 SNHLY and CDR2 FYNNEI. The chain's CDR3 is CASSEDGGRAYEQYF. The CDR3 nucleotides are TGTGCCAGCAGTGAAGATGGCGGGAGGGCGTACGAGCAGTACTTC.

V usage is TRBV29-1 and J usage is TRBJ1-1, with no clear D. V was trimmed by 4 bases and J by 4 bases, leaving 10 bases between them. The CDR3 has 12 amino acids. Per the germline V gene, CDR1 is SQVTM and CDR2 is ANQGSEA. In DNA form, the CDR3 reads TGCAGCGTTGGGTCCGGCAGCACTGAAGCTTTCTTT. Its translation is CSVGSGSTEAFF.

The chain uses TRBV6-6 and TRBJ2-7; tentatively, D is TRBD1 (6 bases). This CDR3 has 13 residues. Germline V gene data show CDR1 as MNHNY and CDR2 as SVGAGI (reference sequence). The germline V and J ends were trimmed by 4 bases and 3 bases, with 10 bases remaining between them. As DNA, the CDR3 is TGTGCCAGCAGTTCTCCGGACAGCTACGAGCAGTACTTC. Its protein product is CASSSPDSYEQYF.

This rearrangement joins TRBV9 to TRBJ2-7; D possibly uses TRBD1 or TRBD2 (5 bases each). The germline gives CDR1 SGDLS, CDR2 YYNGEE. This CDR3 region has 13 residues. V dropped 4 bases and J dropped 4 bases, with 12 bases sitting between them. The CDR3 protein is CASSPRDGYEQYF. CDR3 DNA: TGTGCCAGCAGCCCCCGGGACGGGTACGAGCAGTACTTC.